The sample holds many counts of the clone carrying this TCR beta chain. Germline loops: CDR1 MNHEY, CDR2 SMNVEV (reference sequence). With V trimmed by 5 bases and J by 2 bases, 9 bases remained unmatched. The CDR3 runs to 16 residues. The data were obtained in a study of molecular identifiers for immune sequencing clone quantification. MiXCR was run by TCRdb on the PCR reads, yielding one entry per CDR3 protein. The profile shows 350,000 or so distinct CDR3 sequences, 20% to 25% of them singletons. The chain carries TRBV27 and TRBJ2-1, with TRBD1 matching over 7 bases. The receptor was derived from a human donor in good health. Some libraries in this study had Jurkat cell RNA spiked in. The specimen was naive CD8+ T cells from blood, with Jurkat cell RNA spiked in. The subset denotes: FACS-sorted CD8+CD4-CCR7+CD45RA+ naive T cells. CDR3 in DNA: TGTGCCAGCAGTACCTCCGGGACAGTCCCCTACAATGAGCAGTTCTTC. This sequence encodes CASSTSGTVPYNEQFF.